This TCR beta chain derives from a study of T cell changes during pregnancy in multiple sclerosis (dated by TCRdb to between 2018 and 2021). Context from the whole study: The study examined how the T cell repertoire changed over the course of pregnancy in women with multiple sclerosis.

Note on this clone: Its antigen remains undetermined. No base qualities exist here, and no much larger clone lies one base off it.

Library generation was performed with the immunoSEQ multiplex PCR assay. The immuneACCESS repertoire file appears here via TCRdb, limited to in-frame rearrangements. These files lack a portion of the clones; in checked studies, under half of the deficit traces to unresolved V genes, and the cause of the others is not known. The sample yields 65,000 or so clones; 80% to 95% were counted once. Together, the top ten hold roughly 2.2% of the sample. From the cysteine up to the phenylalanine, the CDR3 has a length of 16 residues. Here the CDR3 DNA is all that survives: 48 bases in frame from base 1. In the germline V gene, CDR1 corresponds to SGHRS and CDR2 to YFSETQ. V trim: 4 bases; J trim: 3 bases; unmatched bases: 8.

The TCR was taken from a female donor in good health, enrolled as a control in a pregnancy study. The sequenced sample was peripheral blood, obtained in the second trimester of pregnancy. The chain is assembled from TRBV5-1 and TRBJ2-3, with TRBD2 matching 10 junction bases. The CDR3 region reads CASSPPGLAVTDTQYF. The nucleotides are TGCGCCAGCAGCCCCCCCGGACTAGCGGTTACAGATACGCAGTATTTT.